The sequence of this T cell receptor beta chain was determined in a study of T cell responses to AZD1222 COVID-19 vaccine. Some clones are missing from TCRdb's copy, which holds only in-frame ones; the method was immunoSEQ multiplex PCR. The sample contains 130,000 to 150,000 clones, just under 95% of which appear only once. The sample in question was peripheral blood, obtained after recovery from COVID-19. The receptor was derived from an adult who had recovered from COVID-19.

DNA of the CDR3: TGCGCCAGCAGCCAAGGAGAGGGACGGTCAGGCACTGAAGCTTTCTTT. Amino acids: CASSQGEGRSGTEAFF. The V gene is TRBV4-1, the J gene TRBJ1-1; D is perhaps TRBD1 (5 bases). CDR1 is MGHRA, CDR2 YSYEKL, per germline. With 1 base removed from V and 4 bases from J, the gap between germline ends came to 16 bases. The CDR3 consists of 16 residues.